Detailed here is one TCR beta chain. This specimen belongs to a study of blood T cell repertoires in COVID-19. At the level of the study: T cells, B-cell-depleted T cells, or PBMCs provided the cDNA or gDNA that served as material.

V was trimmed by 6 bases and J by 2 bases, leaving 14 bases between them. Germline V lookup: CDR1 MNHNY, CDR2 SVGAGI (reference sequence). The CDR3 has 14 amino acids. Original handling: How many nucleated cells were present was estimated from reference gene primer amplification. Clones were read by immunoSEQ multiplex PCR, and TCRdb kept only the in-frame ones, dropping some. V and J calls and clone size are those listed in that table; D and trimming were worked out from the DNA. The sample records hundreds of thousands of clones, roughly 88% being singletons. Sample: peripheral blood. The J gene is TRBJ2-7, the V gene TRBV6-6; no clear D gene. This clonotype originated in a man aged 40-50 years with acute or convalescent COVID-19. The CDR3 coding sequence is TGTGCCAGCAGCTCTTCGGAGAGGACCTACGAGCAGTACTTC. Its protein is CASSSSERTYEQYF.